This T cell receptor (beta chain) was recorded in a study of cytomegalovirus exposure and HLA in healthy donors. Broader study findings: It was about 150 TCR beta chains that were listed as cytomegalovirus-associated. Subsequent analysis revealed that first-cohort TCR clusters tended to co-occur in the 90 to 150 validation repertoires.

The CDR3 sequence is 15 residues long. The germline V gene has CDR1 LNHNV and CDR2 YYDKDF (reference sequence). The V gene lost 0 bases and the J gene lost 5 bases, with 10 bases spanning the gap. Remarks on this clone: Its specificity is not known.

Profiled with immunoSEQ multiplex PCR; TCRdb holds only in-frame clones, not every one. The sample has more than 60,000 clones; roughly 95% are singletons. This sequence joins TRBV15 and TRBJ2-2, with D hard to call. Sequencing used PBMCs. The clonotype originates from a woman aged 18-29 years in good health and CMV-seropositive. Written as DNA, the CDR3 is TGTGCCACCAGCAGAGATCTTTTACAGACCGGGGAGCTGTTTTTT. Residues: CATSRDLLQTGELFF.